The clone carrying this T cell receptor (beta chain) was counted a few times. As yet, its antigen is unknown. The data were obtained in a study of neurological immune-mediated disorders. Study-wide points: The study found the most TCR clonal expansion in HTLV-1-associated myelopathy and the least in multiple sclerosis, below healthy controls.

The CDR3 has 15 residues. Germline V lookup: CDR1 LNHDA, CDR2 SQIVND (reference sequence). V was pared by 2 bases and J by 7 bases, with 8 bases of the junction left unmatched. Time point in this sample: technical triplicate 2. The cDNA came from 5'RACE, which used 10-nucleotide random UMIs. TCRdb redid the calling of the 5' RACE reads with MiXCR, one entry per CDR3 protein. Counted here are under 70,000 distinct CDR3 sequences, 20% to 30% occurring once; the ten biggest clones make up about 5%. The chain carries TRBV19 and TRBJ2-1, with TRBD1 matching 7 bases. Sequencing was carried out using PBMCs. The sequence derives from a man aged 55 to 69 with HTLV-1-associated myelopathy (HAM/TSP). CDR3 bases: TGTGCCAGTAGTATAACGAGGGGGCGAAATAATGAGCAGTTCTTC. Its translation: CASSITRGRNNEQFF.